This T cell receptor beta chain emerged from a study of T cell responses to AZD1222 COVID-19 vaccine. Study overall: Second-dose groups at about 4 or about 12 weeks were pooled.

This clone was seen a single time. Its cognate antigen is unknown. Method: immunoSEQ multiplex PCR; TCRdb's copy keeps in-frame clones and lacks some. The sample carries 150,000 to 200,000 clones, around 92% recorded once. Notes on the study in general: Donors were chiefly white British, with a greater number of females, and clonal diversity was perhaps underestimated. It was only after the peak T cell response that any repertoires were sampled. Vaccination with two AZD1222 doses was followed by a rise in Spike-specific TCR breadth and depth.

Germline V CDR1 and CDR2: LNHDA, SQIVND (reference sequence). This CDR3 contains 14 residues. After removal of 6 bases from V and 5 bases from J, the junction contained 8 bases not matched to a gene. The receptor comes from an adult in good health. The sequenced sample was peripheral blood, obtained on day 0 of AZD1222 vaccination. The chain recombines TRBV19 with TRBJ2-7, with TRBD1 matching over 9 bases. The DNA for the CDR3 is TGTGCCAGTAGCCCCCGGACAGGGGCTGACGAGCAGTACTTC. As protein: CASSPRTGADEQYF.